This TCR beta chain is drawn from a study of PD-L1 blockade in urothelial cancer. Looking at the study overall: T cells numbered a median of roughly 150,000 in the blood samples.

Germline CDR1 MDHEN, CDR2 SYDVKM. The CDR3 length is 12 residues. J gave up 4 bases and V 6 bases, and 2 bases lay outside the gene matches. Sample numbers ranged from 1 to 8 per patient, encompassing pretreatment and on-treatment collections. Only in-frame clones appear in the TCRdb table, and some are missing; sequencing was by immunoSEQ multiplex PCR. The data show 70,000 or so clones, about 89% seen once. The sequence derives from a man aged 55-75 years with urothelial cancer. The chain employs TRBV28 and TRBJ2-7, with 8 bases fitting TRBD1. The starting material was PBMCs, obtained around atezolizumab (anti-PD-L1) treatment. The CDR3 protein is CASSRTGYEQYF. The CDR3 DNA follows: TGTGCCAGCAGCCGGACAGGGTACGAGCAGTACTTC.